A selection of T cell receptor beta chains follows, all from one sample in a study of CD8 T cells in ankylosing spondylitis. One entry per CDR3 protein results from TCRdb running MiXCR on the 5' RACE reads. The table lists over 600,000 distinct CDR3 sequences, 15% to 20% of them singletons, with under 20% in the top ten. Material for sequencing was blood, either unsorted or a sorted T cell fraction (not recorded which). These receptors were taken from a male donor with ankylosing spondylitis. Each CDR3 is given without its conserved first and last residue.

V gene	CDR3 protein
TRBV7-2	ASSPQPGTREETQY
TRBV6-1	ASSMPAKNIQY
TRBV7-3	ASSLSGGAADTQY
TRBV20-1	SASYRGYYNEQF
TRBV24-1	ATSDEGLAGGHSSTGELF
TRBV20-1	SASRTGLARTDTQY
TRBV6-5	ASSYRGSSPGELF
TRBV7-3	ASSLLPSPDTQY
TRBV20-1	SASQGGATGNTIY
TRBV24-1	ATSDFGRSQY
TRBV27	ASSPIGGSGANVLT
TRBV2	ASSDLAGGAYEQY
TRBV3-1	ASSQVVGEQY
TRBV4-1	ASSQDPTSGGLIGQY
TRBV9	ASSVARANSPLH
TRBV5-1	ASAPRGNWETQY
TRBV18	ASSGMGAEAF
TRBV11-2	ASTHSRSAYNEQF
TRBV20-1	SATPGLGYNEQF
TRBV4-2	ASSQAGQQPTLYGYT